The 9 T cell receptor beta chains in this list originate from one sample, sequenced in a study of radiation and T cells in renal cell carcinoma. The repertoire was sequenced with immunoSEQ multiplex PCR; TCRdb's copy has only in-frame clones and lacks some. The top ten hold around 3% of the sample, which has more than 95,000 clones, about four fifths seen once. Documented time point: baseline pretreatment blood. Treatment indicated: 15 Gy SBRT to primary tumor, nephrectomy 4 weeks later. The sequencing here drew on blood, taken from a patient whose treatment included radiotherapy and nephrectomy. The receptors here all came from a woman aged 55-70 years with renal cell carcinoma.

The chain is built from TRBV28 and TRBJ1-1; 7 nucleotides line up with TRBD1. Germline-derived CDR1 and CDR2 are MDHEN and SYDVKM. V trimming: 8 bases; J trimming: 0 bases; junction bases outside the gene matches: 9. This CDR3 spans 15 amino acids. The CDR3: CASDVPGQMNTEAFF. The CDR3 DNA follows: TGTGCCAGCGATGTTCCGGGACAGATGAACACTGAAGCTTTCTTT.

This sequence joins TRBV6-5 and TRBJ2-1; no definite D call. The V gene lost 4 bases and the J gene lost 6 bases, with 7 bases spanning the gap. This CDR3 is built from 12 residues. The germline V gene has CDR1 MNHEY and CDR2 SVGAGI. This chain's CDR3 is CASSLGANEQFF. CDR3 in DNA: TGTGCCAGCAGTTTAGGAGCCAATGAGCAGTTCTTC.

This chain joins TRBV28 and TRBJ1-5, with D possibly being TRBD1 (5 bases). This CDR3 has 15 residues. Between the trimmed V and J ends, which lost 7 bases and 4 bases, there was a span of 17 bases. Germline CDR1 is MDHEN and CDR2 is SYDVKM. DNA of the CDR3: TGTGCCAGCATAGAAGACATGAGGGGAAATCAGCCCCAGCATTTT. Translation gives CASIEDMRGNQPQHF.

This clone was detected only once. The rearrangement uses TRBV29-1 and TRBJ2-1; D call uncertain. Trimming left V 0 bases short and J 8 bases short, with 8 bases between. From germline, CDR1 is SQVTM and CDR2 ANQGSEA. CDR3 length: 12 amino acids. This CDR3 reads CSVEDSNYEQFF. The CDR3 nucleotides are TGCAGCGTTGAAGACAGCAACTATGAGCAGTTCTTC.

This clone was observed at least ten times. The chain has TRBV4-2 and TRBJ1-2; maybe TRBD1 (6 bases). The CDR3 totals 14 residues. CDR1 and CDR2 (germline): LGHNA, YNFKEQ. Trimming removed 0 bases at V and 7 bases at J, with 12 bases between. Written as DNA, the CDR3 is TGTGCCAGCAGCCAAGAGGGGGGGCGGTCTGGCTACACCTTC. Amino acids: CASSQEGGRSGYTF.

This clone came up a few times. The DNA of the CDR3 is TGTGCCACCAGCGAACACGGACGGGGGCTCGAAGCTTTCTTT. Encoded protein: CATSEHGRGLEAFF. This rearrangement joins TRBV15 to TRBJ1-1; D may be TRBD1 (6 bases). Germline V CDR1 and CDR2: LNHNV, YYDKDF (reference sequence). Trimming took off 5 bases at V and 8 bases at J, with 18 bases between the two ends. The CDR3 is 14 amino acids.

The chain has TRBV30 and TRBJ2-3; unclear D gene. With 3 bases removed from V and 3 bases from J, the gap between germline ends came to 13 bases. The V gene's germline CDR1 is GTSNPN and CDR2 SVGIG (reference sequence). CDR3 size: 14 residues. The CDR3, as DNA: TGTGCCTGGAGCATTGCGGTAAAAACAGATACGCAGTATTTT. It codes for CAWSIAVKTDTQYF.

The genes are TRBV15 and TRBJ2-1, with D tentatively TRBD1 (6 bases). V was shortened by 3 bases and J by 9 bases, with 15 bases between the two germline ends. Germline V CDR1 and CDR2: LNHNV, YYDKDF (reference sequence). The length of the CDR3 is 14 residues. CDR3 loop: CATSSLGGRFEQFF. CDR3 sequence (DNA): TGTGCCACCAGCAGTCTAGGGGGTCGTTTTGAGCAGTTCTTC.

The chain carries TRBV7-9 and TRBJ2-5; D is possibly TRBD2 (5 bases). The germline V gene has CDR1 SEHNR and CDR2 FQNEAQ (reference sequence). Trimming stripped 3 bases from V and 4 bases from J, with 12 bases between. The CDR3 sequence is 14 residues long. CDR3: CASSFEAAGETQYF. The DNA for the CDR3 is TGTGCCAGCAGCTTTGAGGCCGCGGGAGAGACCCAGTACTTC.